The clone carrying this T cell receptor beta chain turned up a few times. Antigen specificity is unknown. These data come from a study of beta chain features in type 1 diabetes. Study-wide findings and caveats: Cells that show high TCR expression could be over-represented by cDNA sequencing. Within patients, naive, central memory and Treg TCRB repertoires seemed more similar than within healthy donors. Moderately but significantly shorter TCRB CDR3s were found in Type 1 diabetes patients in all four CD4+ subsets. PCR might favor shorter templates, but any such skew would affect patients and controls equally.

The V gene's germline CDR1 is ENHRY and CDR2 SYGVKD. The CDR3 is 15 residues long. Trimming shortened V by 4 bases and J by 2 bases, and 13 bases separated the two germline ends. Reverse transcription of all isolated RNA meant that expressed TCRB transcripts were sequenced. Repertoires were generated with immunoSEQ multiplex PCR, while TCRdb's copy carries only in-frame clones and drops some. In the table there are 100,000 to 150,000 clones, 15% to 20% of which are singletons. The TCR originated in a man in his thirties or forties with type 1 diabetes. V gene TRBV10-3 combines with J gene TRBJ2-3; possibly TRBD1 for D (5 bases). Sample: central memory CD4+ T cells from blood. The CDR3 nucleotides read TGTGCCATCAGTGCCCAGGGCGGCTTCACAGATACGCAGTATTTT. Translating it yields CAISAQGGFTDTQYF.